This TCR beta chain was sequenced in a study of T cell responses to AZD1222 COVID-19 vaccine. Study findings and constraints: Donors skewed white British and female; clonal diversity was possibly underestimated.

V dropped 3 bases and J dropped 2 bases, with 10 bases sitting between them. The CDR3 loop spans 14 amino acids. Germline values: CDR1 LNHDA, CDR2 SQIVND (reference sequence). On this clone itself: Its antigen is not known.

Produced via immunoSEQ multiplex PCR; TCRdb's table is partial and in-frame only. The sample gives about 200,000 clones, 90% to 95% of which show up once; 3.6% is in the top ten. The chain links TRBV19 to TRBJ1-2; maybe TRBD1 (5 bases). This receptor was identified in an adult who received the MenACWY meningococcal vaccine as a control. The starting material was peripheral blood, obtained 28 days after the second dose of the MenACWY control vaccine. The CDR3 DNA reads TGTGCCAGTAGTATCCCGGGACTGAACTATGGCTACACCTTC. This encodes CASSIPGLNYGYTF.